The 9 T cell receptor beta chains below all came from one sample that was sequenced in a study of blood T cell repertoires in COVID-19. Profiling relied on immunoSEQ multiplex PCR, and the TCRdb table lists in-frame clones only, not all of them. The repertoire includes 330,000 or so clones, more than 70% of them detected once, and more than 1.5% sits in the top ten. Sample: PBMCs or T cells enriched from blood (not recorded which). The receptors shown here come from a man in his forties or fifties in a cohort exposed to, infected with or recovered from COVID-19 (not recorded which).

This clone has a handful of counts. CDR3 amino acids: CASMSGRAAGELFF. The CDR3 region has the DNA TGTGCCAGCATGAGCGGGAGGGCCGCCGGGGAGCTGTTTTTT. The chain uses TRBV6-5 and TRBJ2-2; TRBD2 agrees at 10 bases. Trimming at V came to 7 bases and at J to 6 bases, leaving 5 bases not matched to a gene. This CDR3 contains 14 residues. Germline-derived CDR1 and CDR2 are MNHEY and SVGAGI.

The chain links TRBV28 to TRBJ1-2, with a weak D call TRBD1 (5 bases). CDR3 length: 15 amino acids. Germline V gene lookup returns CDR1 MDHEN and CDR2 SYDVKM. The V and J ends lost 5 bases and 0 bases respectively, with 13 bases between them. CDR3 in DNA: TGTGCCAGCAGTCACACGACAGTCACTAACTATGGCTACACCTTC. It specifies CASSHTTVTNYGYTF.

Only a few counts were recorded for this clone. This sequence joins TRBV28 and TRBJ2-1; D might be TRBD2 (5 bases). Trimming took off 3 bases at V and 4 bases at J, with 13 bases between the two ends. The CDR3 extends over 15 amino acids. CDR1 MDHEN and CDR2 SYDVKM come from the germline V gene. The CDR3 DNA reads TGTGCCAGCAGTTTTTTTACTAGAAGGTACAATGAGCAGTTCTTC. This codes for CASSFFTRRYNEQFF.

The chain joins TRBV5-4 to TRBJ2-3; TRBD2 agrees at 8 bases. Germline-derived CDR1 and CDR2 are SGHNT and YYREEE (reference sequence). CDR3 length equals 17 residues. V trimming: 0 bases; J trimming: 2 bases; junction bases outside the gene matches: 8. The CDR3 DNA is TGTGCCAGCAGCTTGGAAGGGCGGGAGGCATACACAGATACGCAGTATTTT. The encoded protein is CASSLEGREAYTDTQYF. The variable domain in full, with the rest retrieved from reference TRBV5-4 and TRBJ2-3, is ETGVTQSPTHLIKTRGQQVTLRCSSQSGHNTVSWYQQALGQGPQFIFQYYREEENGRGNFPPRFSGLQFPNYSSELNVNALELDDSALYLCASSLEGREAYTDTQYFGPGTRLTVL.

This clone was seen only once. The gene calls are TRBV7-8 and TRBJ1-1, with a weak D call TRBD1 (6 bases). This CDR3 contains 15 residues. V was pared by 5 bases and J by 2 bases, with 15 bases between. The germline gives CDR1 SGHVS, CDR2 FQNEAQ. The CDR3 loop reads CASSAQTGKNTEAFF. The CDR3 DNA reads as TGTGCCAGCAGCGCACAAACAGGGAAAAACACTGAAGCTTTCTTT.

This chain connects TRBV4-1 to TRBJ2-1; TRBD2 agrees at 12 bases. V shed 4 bases and J 1 base; nucleotides not matched to a gene: 8. The CDR3 length is 18 residues. Germline V gene sequence: CDR1 MGHRA, CDR2 YSYEKL. CDR3 region: CASSRPLTSGRSYNEQFF. CDR3 DNA sequence: TGCGCCAGCAGCCGCCCACTTACTAGCGGGAGGTCCTACAATGAGCAGTTCTTC.

The chain is built from TRBV27 and TRBJ1-2, with D maybe TRBD1 (5 bases). Germline lookup yields CDR1 MNHEY and CDR2 SMNVEV (reference sequence). V was trimmed by 3 bases and J by 6 bases, leaving 11 bases between them. CDR3 length: 13 amino acids. The CDR3 DNA sequence: TGTGCCAGCAGTTTTTTCCCCAGGGATGGCTACACCTTC. This gives the protein CASSFFPRDGYTF.

The J gene is TRBJ1-3, the V gene TRBV30, with D maybe TRBD1 (5 bases). CDR1 is GTSNPN, CDR2 SVGIG, per germline (reference sequence). V gave up 0 bases and J gave up 0 bases, with 12 bases separating them. This CDR3 is 16 amino acids long. CDR3 protein: CAWSVRGLISGNTIYF. In DNA, the CDR3 is TGTGCCTGGAGTGTAAGGGGACTGATCTCTGGAAACACCATATATTTT.

This chain links TRBV15 with TRBJ2-1; the match to TRBD2 covers 11 bases. Germline V CDR1 and CDR2: LNHNV, YYDKDF (reference sequence). The V segment lost 3 bases and the J segment 7 bases; nucleotides outside the gene matches: 2. This CDR3 has 14 residues. CDR3 loop: CATSRGLAVNEQFF. For the CDR3, the DNA is TGTGCCACCAGCAGGGGACTAGCGGTTAATGAGCAGTTCTTC. The whole variable domain, remainder taken from reference TRBV15 and TRBJ2-1, is DAMVIQNPRYQVTQFGKPVTLSCSQTLNHNVMYWYQQKSSQAPKLLFHYYDKDFNNEADTPDNFQSRRPNTSFCFLDIRSPGLGDTAMYLCATSRGLAVNEQFFGPGTRLTVL.